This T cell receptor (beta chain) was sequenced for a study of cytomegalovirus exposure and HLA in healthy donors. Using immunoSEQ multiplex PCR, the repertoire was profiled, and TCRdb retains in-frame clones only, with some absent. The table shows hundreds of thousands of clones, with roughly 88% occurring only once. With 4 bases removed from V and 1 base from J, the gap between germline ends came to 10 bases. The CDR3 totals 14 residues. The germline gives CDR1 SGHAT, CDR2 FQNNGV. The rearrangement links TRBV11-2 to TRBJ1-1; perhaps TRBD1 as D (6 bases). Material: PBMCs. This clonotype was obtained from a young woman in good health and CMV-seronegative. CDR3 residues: CASSSYRANTEAFF. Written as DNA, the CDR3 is TGTGCCAGCAGCTCCTACAGGGCGAACACTGAAGCTTTCTTT.